The present T cell receptor (beta chain) was sequenced within a study of blood T cell repertoires in COVID-19. About the study: Whether acute or convalescent, the COVID-19 samples came from the United States, Italy and Spain. T cells, B-cell-depleted T cells, or PBMCs supplied cDNA or gDNA.

The CDR3 sequence is 12 residues long. From germline, CDR1 is SQVTM and CDR2 ANQGSEA. Between the trimmed V and J ends, which lost 4 bases and 3 bases, there was a span of 10 bases. As processed by the authors: Nucleated cell number was recorded as an estimate derived from reference gene primer amplification. Sequencing was performed with immunoSEQ multiplex PCR; in TCRdb, only in-frame clones are kept and a portion is missing. The D gene and trimming were derived from the DNA, and the V and J assignments and clone size from that table. Among 150,000 to 200,000 clones, roughly 87% were seen once, and the ten largest hold roughly 2%.

The chain has TRBV29-1 and TRBJ2-7; the D gene is possibly TRBD1 (5 bases). The receptor's source is a man younger than 30 who had recovered from COVID-19. The specimen sequenced was peripheral blood. CDR3 coding DNA: TGCAGCGTTGCCCTCGACAGCTACGAGCAGTACTTC. Amino acid sequence: CSVALDSYEQYF.